Following are 27 T cell receptor beta chains from one sample sequenced in a study of T cells after yellow fever vaccination. From the 5' RACE reads, TCRdb called clonotypes with MiXCR, one entry per CDR3 protein. This sample has more than 10,000 distinct CDR3 sequences, with about 5.3% found just once. The sequencing used PBMCs, either bulk or a sorted T-cell subset (CD4+, CD8+, memory, or dextramer-sorted; not recorded which), collected 45 days after the yellow fever booster vaccination. The receptors shown here come from a man between 25 and 39 years old who received the YFV17D yellow fever vaccine.

There are many counts of this clonotype. The chain joins TRBV10-3 to TRBJ2-7; TRBD2 matches at 10 bases. The V segment lost 5 bases and the J segment 5 bases; nucleotides outside the gene matches: 3. Germline values: CDR1 ENHRY, CDR2 SYGVKD. The CDR3 is 13 residues long. CDR3 in DNA: TGTGCCATCAGTAAAGGGACTAGCGACGAGCAGTACTTC. It codes for CAISKGTSDEQYF.

Many counts were recorded for this clonotype. The CDR3 DNA follows: TGTGCCAGCAGCTTAGGCGGCACGGAGACCCAGTACTTC. It translates to CASSLGGTETQYF. The gene calls are TRBV7-8 and TRBJ2-5, with D hard to call. Trimming removed 1 base at V and 5 bases at J, with 8 bases between. Per the germline V gene, CDR1 is SGHVS and CDR2 is FQNEAQ. The CDR3 is 13 residues long.

Comment on this clonotype: A much more abundant neighbour one base away suggests this may be a read error. Here the CDR3 reads CASSYYAGDDEQYF. CDR3 DNA: TGTGCCAGCAGTTACTATGCGGGAGACGACGAGCAGTACTTC. The J gene is TRBJ2-7, the V gene TRBV6-2 or TRBV6-3, with 7 bases that match TRBD2. V lost 1 base and J lost 5; bases outside the gene matches: 5. The CDR3 runs to 14 residues. Germline CDR1 is MNHEY and CDR2 is SVGEGT.

Ten or more counts support this clonotype. The rearrangement uses TRBV28 and TRBJ2-7; possibly TRBD1 for D (6 bases). Trimming left V 6 bases short and J 3 bases short, with 15 bases between. Per the germline V gene, CDR1 is MDHEN and CDR2 is SYDVKM. This CDR3 contains 14 residues. The CDR3 nucleotides read TGTGCCAGCAGGGGAACTACAGGGTTCTACGAGCAGTACTTC. Protein: CASRGTTGFYEQYF.

This clonotype has a count of ten or more. This chain links TRBV7-6 with TRBJ2-7, with 7 bases matching TRBD1. Germline V gives CDR1 SGHVS, CDR2 FNYEAQ. The CDR3 length is 18 residues. V shed 0 bases, J shed 0 bases, and the junction held 11 bases outside the gene matches. The CDR3 reads CASSLAGTEVMISYEQYF. The CDR3 nucleotides are TGTGCCAGCAGCTTAGCAGGGACAGAAGTAATGATCTCCTACGAGCAGTACTTC.

The table lists this clonotype with many counts. The gene calls are TRBV6-2 or TRBV6-3 and TRBJ1-1; D is possibly TRBD1 (5 bases). Germline V gene data show CDR1 as MNHEY and CDR2 as SVGEGT. The CDR3 consists of 15 residues. Deletions cut 8 bases from V and 4 bases from J, with 20 bases between. The CDR3 DNA follows: TGTGCCAGCGCCGACCCTGGGCAGGGCAGCACTGAAGCTTTCTTT. Translation: CASADPGQGSTEAFF.

Many counts were recorded for this clonotype. V and J are TRBV3-1 and TRBJ1-2, with a possible D match to TRBD1 (6 bases). V lost 8 bases, J lost 4 bases, and 23 bases lay in between. Germline CDR1 LGHDT, CDR2 YNNKEL (reference sequence). The CDR3 has 16 amino acids. CDR3 sequence reads: CASGSYISRGAYGYTF. The CDR3 nucleotides read TGTGCCAGCGGCAGTTACATTTCCAGGGGAGCCTATGGCTACACCTTC.

The sample holds many counts of this clonotype. V usage is TRBV7-2 and J usage is TRBJ2-2; 11 nucleotides line up with TRBD1. Germline lookup yields CDR1 SGHTA and CDR2 FQGNSA. With 5 bases clipped from V and 5 bases from J, the junction kept 7 bases outside the gene matches. CDR3 length: 16 residues. The CDR3 DNA follows: TGTGCCAGCAGCCCACCAGGGACAGGGGGTACCGGGGAGCTGTTTTTT. This codes for CASSPPGTGGTGELFF.

This clonotype was seen at least ten times. V gene TRBV12-3 or TRBV12-4 combines with J gene TRBJ2-5; no definite D call. Trimming removed 3 bases from V and 4 bases from J, with 3 bases in between. CDR3 length: 11 amino acids. The CDR3 coding sequence is TGTGCCAGCAGTTTGAGAGAGACCCAGTACTTC. Protein: CASSLRETQYF.

This clonotype was seen many times. The rearrangement uses TRBV28 and TRBJ2-3; 9 bases agree with TRBD2. Germline-derived CDR1 and CDR2 are MDHEN and SYDVKM. J was trimmed by 2 bases and V by 2 bases; bases with no gene match: 5. The CDR3 has 16 amino acids. CDR3 DNA sequence: TGTGCCAGCAGTTTAGAAGGACTAGCGATCACAGATACGCAGTATTTT. Amino acids: CASSLEGLAITDTQYF.

In this sample, this clonotype turned up many times. V gene TRBV29-1 combines with J gene TRBJ1-1; D is perhaps TRBD1 (5 bases). The V gene lost 3 bases and the J gene lost 0 bases, with 8 bases spanning the gap. The CDR3 has 13 residues. Germline V CDR1 and CDR2: SQVTM, ANQGSEA. The CDR3 is CSVEGRMNTEAFF. DNA of the CDR3: TGCAGCGTTGAGGGGCGTATGAACACTGAAGCTTTCTTT.

This clonotype occurred many times. V gene TRBV27 combines with J gene TRBJ1-5; 8 nucleotides line up with TRBD1. V was clipped by 6 bases and J by 7 bases; unmatched bases: 5. CDR3 length: 13 amino acids. Germline values: CDR1 MNHEY, CDR2 SMNVEV (reference sequence). The CDR3 reads CASRQGVWQPQHF. The CDR3 DNA sequence: TGTGCCAGCAGACAGGGGGTTTGGCAGCCCCAGCATTTT.

This clonotype was recorded many times. The chain carries TRBV25-1 and TRBJ2-7; 10 bases are shared with TRBD1. CDR3 length: 15 residues. Germline V gives CDR1 MGHDK, CDR2 SYGVNS. Trimming took 3 bases from V and 3 from J; bases not matched to a gene: 5. CDR3 sequence (DNA): TGTGCCAGCAGTGACTCGGGACAGGGGATCTACGAGCAGTACTTC. It translates to CASSDSGQGIYEQYF.

This clonotype was counted at least ten times. This chain connects TRBV20-1 to TRBJ2-4, with D perhaps TRBD2 (6 bases). There are 16 residues in the CDR3. V lost 3 bases and J lost 0, with 15 bases in between. Per the germline V gene, CDR1 is DFQATT and CDR2 is SNEGSKA (reference sequence). The CDR3 sequence is CSARGEAPLAKNIQYF. The CDR3, as DNA: TGCAGTGCTAGGGGGGAGGCACCTCTAGCCAAAAACATTCAGTACTTC.

This clonotype was recorded at least ten times. The V gene is TRBV21-1, the J gene TRBJ2-3; the table's D gene call, TRBD2, was not cross checked with the DNA. TRBV21-1 is labeled a pseudogene. The CDR3 consists of 16 residues. This chain's CDR3 is CASSFRLAGSADTQYF. In DNA, the CDR3 is TGTGCCAGCAGCTTCAGACTAGCGGGAAGCGCAGATACGCAGTATTTT.

The sample holds many counts of this clonotype. J is TRBJ1-1 and V is TRBV6-5; 7 nucleotides align to TRBD1. The V and J ends lost 0 bases and 6 bases, in that order; junction bases with no gene match: 7. The CDR3 runs 15 residues. Germline CDR1 is MNHEY and CDR2 is SVGAGI. The CDR3 region is CASSYSGRGLSEAFF. DNA for the CDR3: TGTGCCAGCAGTTACTCGGGCAGGGGGTTGTCTGAAGCTTTCTTT.

This clonotype appeared many times. DNA of the CDR3: TGTGCCAGCAGCCCTAGCGTTTTGGAGACCCAGTACTTC. It codes for CASSPSVLETQYF. The chain uses TRBV7-2 and TRBJ2-5; the D gene is possibly TRBD2 (6 bases). The CDR3 spans 13 residues. CDR1 is SGHTA and CDR2 is FQGNSA in the germline V gene. V gave up 5 bases and J gave up 5 bases, with 12 bases separating them. Filled out from reference TRBV7-2 and TRBJ2-5, the complete variable domain reads GAGVSQSPSNKVTEKGKDVELRCDPISGHTALYWYRQSLGQGLEFLIYFQGNSAPDKSGLPSDRFSAERTGGSVSTLTIQRTQQEDSAVYLCASSPSVLETQYFGPGTRLLVL.

Many counts were recorded for this clonotype. The chain combines TRBV29-1 with TRBJ2-7; 11 nucleotides align to TRBD1. The junction had 3 bases not matched to a gene; V was cut back by 4 bases and J by 4 bases. CDR1 SQVTM and CDR2 ANQGSEA come from the germline V gene. The CDR3 loop spans 13 amino acids. CDR3 residues: CSVGGTGGYEQYF. Written as DNA, the CDR3 is TGCAGCGTTGGAGGGACAGGGGGGTACGAGCAGTACTTC.

This clonotype was seen repeatedly, ten times or more. The chain links TRBV7-6 to TRBJ1-1, with unresolved D. The CDR3 is made up of 13 amino acids. Germline CDR1 and CDR2: SGHVS and FNYEAQ. Trimming removed 5 bases from V and 8 bases from J, with 15 bases in between. DNA of the CDR3: TGTGCCAGCAGCCCCCGGGCAGCGGGGGAAGCTTTCTTT. Its protein product is CASSPRAAGEAFF.

This clonotype was observed at least ten times. In nucleotides, the CDR3 is TGTGCCACCAGTGATCGAGGGACTAGCGGGCCCCCCCAGCGAGAGACCCAGTACTTC. Protein product: CATSDRGTSGPPQRETQYF. V is TRBV24-1 and J is TRBJ2-5; TRBD2 aligns across 12 bases. V trimming: 3 bases; J trimming: 4 bases; junction bases outside the gene matches: 14. CDR3 length: 19 residues. Per the germline V gene, CDR1 is KGHDR and CDR2 is SFDVKD.

This clonotype was counted many times. The chain has TRBV5-1 and TRBJ2-3; 10 nucleotides line up with TRBD2. Germline lookup yields CDR1 SGHRS and CDR2 YFSETQ. V shed 4 bases and J 4 bases; nucleotides not matched to a gene: 6. The CDR3 consists of 15 residues. CDR3 nucleotides: TGCGCCAGCAGCGCTAGCGGGAGTGGGGCAGATACGCAGTATTTT. This encodes CASSASGSGADTQYF.

The table lists this clonotype with many counts. The rearrangement links TRBV24-1 to TRBJ2-3; 13 nucleotides align to TRBD2. The CDR3 has 18 residues. The junction had 6 bases not matched to a gene; V was cut back by 4 bases and J by 0 bases. Germline assignment: CDR1 KGHDR and CDR2 SFDVKD. The CDR3 sequence is CATSDSWGLAGSTDTQYF. CDR3 nucleotide sequence: TGTGCCACCAGTGACTCCTGGGGACTAGCGGGGAGCACAGATACGCAGTATTTT.

This clonotype came up many times. The V gene is TRBV7-2, the J gene TRBJ2-7; TRBD2 aligns across 7 bases. J gave up 7 bases and V 1 base, and 7 bases lay outside the gene matches. This CDR3 contains 14 residues. Germline assignment: CDR1 SGHTA and CDR2 FQGNSA. The CDR3 DNA reads TGTGCCAGCAGCTTAGATCCAGCGGGACGGGAGCAGTACTTC. It yields the protein CASSLDPAGREQYF.

This clonotype was observed many times. The chain has TRBV6-2 or TRBV6-3 and TRBJ2-2; tentative D call: TRBD1 (5 bases). This CDR3 contains 11 residues. The ends were cut back, 6 bases at V and 10 bases at J, with 9 bases in the middle. From germline, CDR1 is MNHEY and CDR2 SVGEGT. In DNA form, the CDR3 reads TGTGCCAGCAGCCCAGGGTCGGAGCTGTTTTTT. Its translation: CASSPGSELFF.

This clonotype was counted many times. The chain has TRBV27 and TRBJ2-1; 13 bases are a match to TRBD2. Looked up from germline, CDR1 is MNHEY and CDR2 is SMNVEV (reference sequence). The CDR3 spans 17 residues. With V trimmed by 7 bases and J by 12 bases, 18 bases remained unmatched. This CDR3 reads CASTHGTSGTHLGVQFF. For the CDR3, the DNA is TGTGCCAGCACCCACGGGACTAGCGGGACCCATCTGGGTGTGCAGTTCTTC.

A note on this clonotype: This sequence may be a read error, since a much larger clone differs from it by one base. The chain couples TRBV18 to TRBJ2-1, with TRBD1 as a possible D gene (5 bases). The CDR3 loop spans 13 amino acids. Germline V gene data show CDR1 as KGHSH and CDR2 as LQKENI. The CDR3 spells CARSPGTYNEQFF. The CDR3 DNA sequence: TGTGCCAGGTCACCAGGGACCTACAATGAGCAGTTCTTC.

The chain carries TRBV29-1 and TRBJ2-1; D is uncertain. The CDR3 is 11 amino acids. Germline V gene data show CDR1 as SQVTM and CDR2 as ANQGSEA. V was trimmed by 7 bases and J by 0 bases, leaving 4 bases between them. The CDR3 nucleotides read TGCAGCGCCAGCTCCTACAATGAGCAGTTCTTC. This sequence encodes CSASSYNEQFF.